The 9 T cell receptor beta chains listed next were all sequenced from one sample in a study of blood T cell repertoires in COVID-19 (dated by TCRdb to 2019 to 2021). Libraries were built with the immunoSEQ multiplex PCR assay. Sourced from immuneACCESS, this table was stored by TCRdb with only in-frame sequences that have V and J called. A share of the clones is absent; for the studies checked, an unresolved V gene accounts for under half, and the remainder has no known explanation. This sample lists some 80,000 clones; about 88% were detected once. The top ten hold about 21% of the sample. Material for sequencing was peripheral blood. The receptors originated from a human donor in a cohort sampled during active COVID-19.

The CDR3 sequence: CASSFRTVSWGFWDTIYF. The CDR3 DNA reads TGTGCCAGCAGCTTTCGGACAGTCAGCTGGGGTTTCTGGGACACCATATATTTT. The chain couples TRBV5-4 to TRBJ1-3, with a possible D match to TRBD1 (6 bases). CDR3 size: 18 residues. Germline CDR1 is SGHNT and CDR2 is YYREEE (reference sequence). Trimming stripped 2 bases from V and 8 bases from J, with 26 bases between.

The genes are TRBV7-9 and TRBJ2-1; 9 bases align to TRBD2. Losses at the gene ends were 5 bases for V and 9 bases for J; bases not matched to a gene: 14. In germline, CDR1 is SEHNR, CDR2 FQNEAQ (reference sequence). The CDR3 sequence is 16 residues long. CDR3 protein: CASSPKGGRAFTEQFF. In DNA form, the CDR3 reads TGTGCCAGCAGCCCCAAGGGCGGGAGGGCCTTCACTGAGCAGTTCTTC.

J is TRBJ1-5 and V is TRBV20-1; no clear D. The V gene lost 3 bases and the J gene lost 0 bases, with 15 bases spanning the gap. The CDR3 is made up of 16 amino acids. Germline CDR1 reads DFQATT; CDR2 reads SNEGSKA (reference sequence). CDR3 loop: CSASFNGKGSNQPQHF. The CDR3, as DNA: TGCAGTGCTAGTTTTAACGGGAAGGGTAGCAATCAGCCCCAGCATTTT.

This sequence joins TRBV18 and TRBJ2-2; TRBD2 agrees at 11 bases. CDR3 length equals 16 residues. J lost 6 bases, V lost 3 bases, and 6 bases had no gene match. The V gene's germline CDR1 is KGHSH and CDR2 LQKENI. For the CDR3, the DNA is TGTGCCAGCTCACCTTTACTAGCGGGAGTTGCCGGGGAGCTGTTTTTT. Translating it yields CASSPLLAGVAGELFF. The whole variable domain, filled in from reference TRBV18 and TRBJ2-2, reads NAGVMQNPRHLVRRRGQEARLRCSPMKGHSHVYWYRQLPEEGLKFMVYLQKENIIDESGMPKERFSAEFPKEGPSILRIQQVVRGDSAAYFCASSPLLAGVAGELFFGEGSRLTVL.

The J gene is TRBJ1-5, the V gene TRBV25-1, with D perhaps TRBD1 (6 bases). The germline CDR1 and CDR2 sequences are MGHDK and SYGVNS. CDR3 size: 14 residues. Trimming shortened V by 2 bases and J by 5 bases, and 10 bases separated the two germline ends. CDR3 nucleotide sequence: TGTGCCAGCAGTGAACCGGGACACCATCAGCCCCAGCATTTT. Translated, it gives CASSEPGHHQPQHF.

The chain employs TRBV14 and TRBJ1-2; 9 positions agree with TRBD1. V lost 3 bases and J lost 5; bases outside the gene matches: 1. CDR1 is SGHDN and CDR2 is FVKESK in the germline V gene. This CDR3 has 13 amino acids. The CDR3 loop reads CASSQDRGYGYTF. CDR3 nucleotides: TGTGCCAGCAGCCAGGACAGGGGTTATGGCTACACCTTC.

CDR3 region: CASRWGTGSNEQFF. The CDR3 region has the DNA TGTGCCAGCAGATGGGGGACAGGGTCAAATGAGCAGTTCTTC. The genes are TRBV28 and TRBJ2-1; 9 nucleotides align to TRBD1. V lost 6 bases, J lost 7 bases, and 7 bases stayed unmatched. CDR1 is MDHEN, CDR2 SYDVKM, per germline. The CDR3 consists of 14 residues.

The V and J genes are TRBV7-8 and TRBJ2-3; 12 bases are shared with TRBD2. The trim removed 5 bases at V and 3 bases at J, leaving 6 bases unmatched. The CDR3 loop spans 16 amino acids. Germline V gene data show CDR1 as SGHVS and CDR2 as FQNEAQ. For the CDR3, the DNA is TGTGCCAGCAGCAAACGGACTAGCGGGACGACAGATACGCAGTATTTT. Translation gives CASSKRTSGTTDTQYF.

This clone has only one observation. The chain uses TRBV10-2 and TRBJ1-2; possibly TRBD1 for D (6 bases). V lost 7 bases and J 4 bases, leaving 10 bases between the germline ends. Germline V gene data show CDR1 as WSHSY and CDR2 as SAAADI. This CDR3 comprises 12 residues. In nucleotides, the CDR3 is TGCGCCAGCATGACGGACAGCTATGGCTACACCTTC. Translated, it gives CASMTDSYGYTF.